This entry concerns a single TCR beta chain. These data come from a study of control samples from healthy donors and cancer patients. Sequenced by immunoSEQ multiplex PCR; TCRdb stores in-frame clones only, minus some. The table lists 250,000 to 300,000 clones, almost 85% of them singletons. Trimming stripped 3 bases from V and 2 bases from J, with 10 bases between. The CDR3 consists of 14 residues. CDR1 and CDR2 from the germline V gene are MGHDK and SYGVNS. The sequenced sample was PBMCs. V is TRBV25-1 and J is TRBJ1-2; possibly TRBD1 for D (5 bases). This TCR derives from a woman between 55 and 75 years old with lung cancer. For the CDR3, the DNA is TGTGCCAGCAGTGACCAGGGTGAGAACTATGGCTACACCTTC. It yields the protein CASSDQGENYGYTF.